The rows below give T cell receptor beta chains drawn from one sample of a study of blood T cell repertoires in COVID-19. TCRdb's table, derived via immunoSEQ multiplex PCR, lists solely in-frame clones and lacks some. The sample contains a few hundred thousand clones, 86% of which appear only once. Sequenced input: peripheral blood. The receptors originated from a woman in her forties or fifties with acute or convalescent COVID-19. The CDR3 runs from the conserved cysteine through the conserved F or W. Each record gives: CDR3 DNA, CDR3 protein, D gene, V gene, clone size, J gene. D genes are given only for firm matches. Clone size is given for some rows only: seen once, a few or many times, or a class if the clone is expanded.

DNA: TGTGCCATCAGTGACTGGCAGGACACAGATACGCAGTATTTT
CDR3: CAISDWQDTDTQYF
D: -
V: TRBV10-3
size: once
J: TRBJ2-3

DNA: TGCGCCAGCAGCCGACAGGGTGGCCAGCCCCAGCATTTT
CDR3: CASSRQGGQPQHF
D: TRBD1
V: TRBV4-3
size: -
J: TRBJ1-5

DNA: TGTGCCAGCAGCTTAACCCAACAAGCGGTAAGACTCCCTTTTCTAGCGGGAGCGGGCGGGGAGCTGTTTTTT
CDR3: CASSLTQQAVRLPFLAGAGGELFF
D: TRBD2
V: TRBV7-3
size: -
J: TRBJ2-2

DNA: TGTGCCAGCAGTGAAATGCCGCAGGGGGCCGGCTCCTACGAGCAGTACTTC
CDR3: CASSEMPQGAGSYEQYF
D: TRBD1
V: TRBV6-1
size: -
J: TRBJ2-7

DNA: TGTGCCAGCAGATTCGTAGTAGCAACTAATGAAAAACTGTTTTTT
CDR3: CASRFVVATNEKLFF
D: -
V: TRBV28
size: -
J: TRBJ1-4

DNA: TGTGCCAGCAGCGTAGTGGACACCGACTACGAGCAGTACTTC
CDR3: CASSVVDTDYEQYF
D: -
V: TRBV9
size: -
J: TRBJ2-7

DNA: TGTGCCAGCAGCGTAGCAAAGGGACACCTGAACACTGAAGCTTTCTTT
CDR3: CASSVAKGHLNTEAFF
D: -
V: TRBV9
size: -
J: TRBJ1-1

DNA: TGTGCCAGCAGCGTAGGTCTTGGAGGGGGCGATCAGCCCCAGCATTTT
CDR3: CASSVGLGGGDQPQHF
D: TRBD1
V: TRBV9
size: -
J: TRBJ1-5

DNA: TGTGCCAGCAGCAAAAACAGGGGAACTAATGAAAAACTGTTTTTT
CDR3: CASSKNRGTNEKLFF
D: TRBD1
V: TRBV5-6
size: few
J: TRBJ1-4

DNA: TGTGCCAGCAGGGGTAGTACAGGGGCTAACTATGGCTACACCTTC
CDR3: CASRGSTGANYGYTF
D: TRBD1
V: TRBV6-6
size: -
J: TRBJ1-2

DNA: TGTGCCAGCAGCTTAGTTGGGACTAGCGGGAGTCACACAGATACGCAGTATTTT
CDR3: CASSLVGTSGSHTDTQYF
D: TRBD2
V: TRBV7-2
size: -
J: TRBJ2-3

DNA: TGTGCCAGCAGTCCTACCGCGGGGGACACCATATATTTT
CDR3: CASSPTAGDTIYF
D: -
V: TRBV27
size: -
J: TRBJ1-3

DNA: TGTGCCAGCAGCTCGTCGGACAGGGCAGGGGAGCAGTACTTC
CDR3: CASSSSDRAGEQYF
D: TRBD1
V: TRBV7-3
size: -
J: TRBJ2-7

DNA: TGTGCCAGCAGCTTAAGCGGAAACAATGAGCAGTTCTTC
CDR3: CASSLSGNNEQFF
D: -
V: TRBV5-8
size: -
J: TRBJ2-1

DNA: TGTGCCAGCAGTATCACCTCCGGACAGGGGGCTGGCTACACCTTC
CDR3: CASSITSGQGAGYTF
D: TRBD1
V: TRBV28
size: -
J: TRBJ1-2

DNA: TGTGCTAGTGGTTTTTCGCTCGGGAGGACTAGCGACTACAATGAGCAGTTCTTC
CDR3: CASGFSLGRTSDYNEQFF
D: TRBD2
V: TRBV12-5
size: once
J: TRBJ2-1

DNA: TGTGCCAGCAGTTCCAGGGCGAGGTATGGCTACACCTTC
CDR3: CASSSRARYGYTF
D: -
V: TRBV27
size: -
J: TRBJ1-2

DNA: TGTGCCAGCAGTTTAGATCCGGGACAGGGGTCAGATACGCAGTATTTT
CDR3: CASSLDPGQGSDTQYF
D: TRBD1
V: TRBV27
size: -
J: TRBJ2-3

DNA: TGTGCCAGCAGCTTATTCCGTGGGGAGCTGTTTTTT
CDR3: CASSLFRGELFF
D: -
V: TRBV7-2
size: once
J: TRBJ2-2

DNA: TGTGCCAGCAGGGACAGGGGAACTTTGAACACTGAAGCTTTCTTT
CDR3: CASRDRGTLNTEAFF
D: TRBD1
V: TRBV6-5
size: -
J: TRBJ1-1

DNA: TGTGCCAGCAGCCATCAGGTAGCGGGGAGCACAGATACGCAGTATTTT
CDR3: CASSHQVAGSTDTQYF
D: TRBD2
V: TRBV6-2/TRBV6-3
size: -
J: TRBJ2-3

DNA: TGCGCCAGCAGCCTGAGGACTAGCGGGGAGAGGGAGCTGTTTTTT
CDR3: CASSLRTSGERELFF
D: TRBD2
V: TRBV4-3
size: -
J: TRBJ2-2

DNA: TGTGCCAGCACTCCTGGGCGGGGTTCCTACGAGCAGTACTTC
CDR3: CASTPGRGSYEQYF
D: -
V: TRBV7-2
size: once
J: TRBJ2-7

DNA: TGTGCCAGCAGCCCCCTTTTGCGGGAGGTAAGGTATGAGCAGTTCTTC
CDR3: CASSPLLREVRYEQFF
D: TRBD2
V: TRBV5-4
size: -
J: TRBJ2-1

DNA: TGTGCCAGCAGTCCGGGGCGGTTGGGGGGAAGCAATCAGCCCCAGCATTTT
CDR3: CASSPGRLGGSNQPQHF
D: -
V: TRBV6-6
size: once
J: TRBJ1-5

DNA: TGTGCCAGCGCCAGGGACAGAAGCCAAAAAGAGCAGTACTTC
CDR3: CASARDRSQKEQYF
D: TRBD1
V: TRBV5-4
size: -
J: TRBJ2-7

DNA: TGTGCCAGCAGCCCGACTCTACTTTCCTACAATGAGCAGTTCTTC
CDR3: CASSPTLLSYNEQFF
D: -
V: TRBV14
size: -
J: TRBJ2-1

DNA: TGCGCCAGCAGCATGGGGGCCACGTACGGCCCCACAGATACGCAGTATTTT
CDR3: CASSMGATYGPTDTQYF
D: -
V: TRBV5-1
size: -
J: TRBJ2-3

DNA: TGTGCCAGCAGTTCAAGCTGGACTGAAGCTTTCTTT
CDR3: CASSSSWTEAFF
D: -
V: TRBV6-2/TRBV6-3
size: -
J: TRBJ1-1

DNA: TGTGCCAGCAGCTTGTCGACAGGGTTTGTCTCTGGAAACACCATATATTTT
CDR3: CASSLSTGFVSGNTIYF
D: TRBD1
V: TRBV5-6
size: -
J: TRBJ1-3

DNA: TGTGCCATCAGTGAGTCGGTAGAGTATAGCAATCAGCCCCAGCATTTT
CDR3: CAISESVEYSNQPQHF
D: -
V: TRBV10-3
size: -
J: TRBJ1-5